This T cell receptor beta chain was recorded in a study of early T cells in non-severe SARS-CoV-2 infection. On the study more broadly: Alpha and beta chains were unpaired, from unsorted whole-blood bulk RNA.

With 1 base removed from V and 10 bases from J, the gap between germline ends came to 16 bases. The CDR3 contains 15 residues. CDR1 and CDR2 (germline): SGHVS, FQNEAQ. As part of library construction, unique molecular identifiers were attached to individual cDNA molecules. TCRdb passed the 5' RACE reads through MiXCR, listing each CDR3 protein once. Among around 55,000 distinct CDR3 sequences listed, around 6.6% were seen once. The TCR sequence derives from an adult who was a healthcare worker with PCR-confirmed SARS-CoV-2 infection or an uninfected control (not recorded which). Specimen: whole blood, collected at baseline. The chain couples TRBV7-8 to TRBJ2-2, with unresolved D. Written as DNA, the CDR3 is TGTGCCAGCAGCTTAGTAGGTCGACCCGGAGTGGAGCTGTTTTTT. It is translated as CASSLVGRPGVELFF.